The clone carrying this T cell receptor (beta chain) was detected a few times. The sample is drawn from a study of blood T cell repertoires in COVID-19. Study overall: Nucleic acid was either cDNA or gDNA, and it came from T cells, B-cell-depleted T cells, or PBMCs.

V was clipped by 7 bases and J by 7 bases, with 19 bases between them. Germline V gives CDR1 MDHEN, CDR2 SYDVKM. The CDR3 has 14 amino acids. Only in-frame clones appear in the TCRdb table, and some are missing; sequencing was by immunoSEQ multiplex PCR. The data contain more than 150,000 clones, approximately 86% of them seen just once; the ten biggest clones take up roughly 8.2%. The chain couples TRBV28 to TRBJ1-2, with TRBD1 as a possible D gene (6 bases). This clonotype was obtained from a man between 60 and 70 years old with acute or convalescent COVID-19. The sequencing input was peripheral blood. The CDR3 region is CASNSSPGAIGYTF. DNA for the CDR3: TGTGCCAGCAATTCCTCCCCAGGGGCTATTGGCTACACCTTC.